This T cell receptor (beta chain) stems from a study of CD8+CD57+ T cells in acquired aplastic anemia. In the case of this clonotype: Antigen: not known.

Template material for TCR beta VDJ and CDR3 profiling consisted of genomic DNA. One entry per CDR3 protein, called by TCRdb with MiXCR from the reads. The table has about 180,000 distinct CDR3 sequences, less than 60% seen once. Germline CDR1 DFQATT, CDR2 SNEGSKA (reference sequence). The CDR3 is made up of 14 amino acids. V lost 0 bases, J lost 8 bases, and 16 bases lay in between. Overall study findings and caveats: No significant patient-versus-control difference appeared in CD8+ Simpson's diversity.

CD8+CD57+ cell expansion, shown by flow cytometry, had occurred in the patients selected for sequencing. The V call is TRBV20-1, the J call TRBJ1-2; weak D call: TRBD1 (5 bases). Sequenced input: sorted CD4+, CD8+, or CD8+CD57+ T cells (not recorded which) from PBMCs. The sequence was collected from a human donor with aplastic anemia. CDR3 DNA sequence: TGCAGTGCTAGAGACCCACGTGGGACGGAGGGCTACACCTTC. The encoded protein is CSARDPRGTEGYTF.